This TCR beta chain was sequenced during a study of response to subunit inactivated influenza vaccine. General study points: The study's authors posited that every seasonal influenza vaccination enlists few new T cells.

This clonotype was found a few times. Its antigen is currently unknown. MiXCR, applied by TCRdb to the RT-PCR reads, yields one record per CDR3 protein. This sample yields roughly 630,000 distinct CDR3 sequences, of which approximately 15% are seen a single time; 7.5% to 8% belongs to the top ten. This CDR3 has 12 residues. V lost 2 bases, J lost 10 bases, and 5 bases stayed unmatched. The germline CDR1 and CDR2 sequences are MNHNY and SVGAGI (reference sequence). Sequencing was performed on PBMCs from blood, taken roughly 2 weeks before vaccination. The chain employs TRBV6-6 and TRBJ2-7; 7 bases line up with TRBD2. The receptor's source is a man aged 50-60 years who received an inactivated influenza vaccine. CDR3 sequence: CASSYAMGLQYF. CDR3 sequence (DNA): TGTGCCAGCAGTTACGCGATGGGACTACAGTACTTC.